These 30 T cell receptor beta chains originate from one sample sequenced in a study of T cells in narcolepsy. Only in-frame clones appear in the TCRdb table, and some are missing; sequencing was by immunoSEQ multiplex PCR. The data hold 18,000 or so clones, with 85% to 90% observed a single time. Sequencing was done on a sample of memory (CD45RA-) CD4+ T cells from blood. Every receptor here comes from a human donor in good health.

J is TRBJ1-4 and V is TRBV10-3; 9 nucleotides align to TRBD1. Trimming cost V 11 bases and J 5 bases; bases outside gene matches: 9. The germline V gene encodes CDR1 ENHRY and CDR2 SYGVKD. The CDR3 is 14 residues long. CDR3 in DNA: TGTGCCGCCCGATCGGGGACAGGGAATGAAAAACTGTTTTTT. Translating gives CAARSGTGNEKLFF.

This clone was recorded once. This chain connects TRBV7-2 to TRBJ1-3, with D maybe TRBD1 (6 bases). The CDR3 is 15 amino acids. CDR1 and CDR2 (germline): SGHTA, FQGNSA. V dropped 10 bases and J dropped 0 bases, with 16 bases sitting between them. CDR3 nucleotides: TGTGCCACCGCCCCGGGGGGCTACTCTGGAAACACCATATATTTT. Translated, it gives CATAPGGYSGNTIYF. Using reference TRBV7-2 and TRBJ1-3 for the parts outside the CDR3, the full variable domain is GAGVSQSPSNKVTEKGKDVELRCDPISGHTALYWYRQSLGQGLEFLIYFQGNSAPDKSGLPSDRFSAERTGGSVSTLTIQRTQQEDSAVYLCATAPGGYSGNTIYFGEGSWLTVV.

DNA of the CDR3: TGTGCCAGCAGCCCTACCCCCTTAAGCGGGACCTACGAGCAGTACTTC. Residues: CASSPTPLSGTYEQYF. The chain carries TRBV7-3 and TRBJ2-7, with TRBD2 identical over 7 bases. In germline, CDR1 is SGHTA, CDR2 FQGTGA. The CDR3 is 16 residues long. The ends lost 5 bases at V and 2 bases at J; junction bases unmatched: 12.

The CDR3 region is CASSPGLDSNQPQHF. Here the CDR3 DNA reads TGTGCCAGCAGCCCCGGTTTGGATAGCAATCAGCCCCAGCATTTT. This rearrangement joins TRBV5-8 to TRBJ1-5; D uncertain. This CDR3 comprises 15 residues. V was clipped by 4 bases and J by 0 bases, with 11 bases between them. CDR1 and CDR2 (germline): SGHTS, YDEGEE.

This chain links TRBV5-4 with TRBJ1-1; unclear D gene. The CDR3 consists of 13 residues. V lost 4 bases to trimming and J lost 5 bases, with 12 bases between them. Per germline, CDR1 SGHNT and CDR2 YYREEE (reference sequence). The CDR3 region is CASSAQVPTEAFF. The CDR3 DNA follows: TGTGCCAGCAGCGCCCAGGTGCCTACTGAAGCTTTCTTT. Based on the CDR3 plus reference TRBV5-4 and TRBJ1-1, the full variable domain is ETGVTQSPTHLIKTRGQQVTLRCSSQSGHNTVSWYQQALGQGPQFIFQYYREEENGRGNFPPRFSGLQFPNYSSELNVNALELDDSALYLCASSAQVPTEAFFGQGTRLTVV.

This clone was seen a handful of times. The chain joins TRBV7-9 to TRBJ1-5; TRBD1 is a possible D gene (6 bases). V lost 5 bases, J lost 9 bases, and 20 bases lay in between. The germline CDR1 and CDR2 sequences are SEHNR and FQNEAQ (reference sequence). This CDR3 region has 15 residues. The CDR3 loop is CASSLGGQYEVPQHF. DNA of the CDR3: TGTGCCAGCAGCCTAGGGGGGCAGTATGAGGTGCCCCAGCATTTT.

The chain has TRBV14 and TRBJ2-5, with D hard to call. Trimming shortened V by 2 bases and J by 4 bases, and 5 bases separated the two germline ends. CDR1 is SGHDN and CDR2 is FVKESK in the germline V gene. CDR3 size: 12 residues. CDR3 DNA sequence: TGTGCCAGCAGCCAATCAGGAGAGACCCAGTACTTC. It is translated as CASSQSGETQYF.

V usage is TRBV5-1 and J usage is TRBJ1-5, with D tentatively TRBD1 (6 bases). Germline V gene lookup returns CDR1 SGHRS and CDR2 YFSETQ. The CDR3 loop spans 15 amino acids. Trimming cost V 1 base and J 5 bases, with 13 bases left between them. The CDR3 loop is CASSLTGPPDQPQHF. DNA for the CDR3: TGCGCCAGCAGCTTGACAGGGCCCCCTGATCAGCCCCAGCATTTT. The variable domain in full, with the rest retrieved from reference TRBV5-1 and TRBJ1-5, is KAGVTQTPRYLIKTRGQQVTLSCSPISGHRSVSWYQQTPGQGLQFLFEYFSETQRNKGNFPGRFSGRQFSNSRSEMNVSTLELGDSALYLCASSLTGPPDQPQHFGDGTRLSIL.

The CDR3, as DNA: TGTGCCAGCAGCCAAGCCGGGACAGGGGAGGGAGGCTACACCTTC. This codes for CASSQAGTGEGGYTF. J is TRBJ1-2 and V is TRBV4-2; 10 bases fit TRBD1. The length of the CDR3 is 15 residues. Germline CDR1 is LGHNA and CDR2 is YNFKEQ. Trimming at V came to 1 base and at J to 8 bases, leaving 7 bases not matched to a gene.

The chain has TRBV18 and TRBJ1-2; perhaps TRBD1 as D (6 bases). The CDR3 has 14 amino acids. V was cut by 4 bases and J by 8 bases, with 17 bases left in between. Germline V gene data show CDR1 as KGHSH and CDR2 as LQKENI. The DNA for the CDR3 is TGTGCCAGCTCACGCGATTCAGGGGTGGGAGGCTACACCTTC. Its protein product is CASSRDSGVGGYTF.

The chain couples TRBV7-6 to TRBJ2-3; 7 bases fit TRBD2. V gave up 5 bases and J gave up 1 base; unmatched junction bases: 12. CDR3 length: 17 residues. The germline V gene encodes CDR1 SGHVS and CDR2 FNYEAQ. The CDR3 spells CASSQKVTSRGTDTQYF. The DNA of the CDR3 is TGTGCCAGCAGCCAGAAAGTGACTAGCCGTGGCACAGATACGCAGTATTTT. The full variable domain, its missing parts supplied by reference TRBV7-6 and TRBJ2-3, is GAGVSQSPRYKVTKRGQDVALRCDPISGHVSLYWYRQALGQGPEFLTYFNYEAQQDKSGLPNDRFSAERPEGSISTLTIQRTEQRDSAMYRCASSQKVTSRGTDTQYFGPGTRLTVL.

This clone was observed a handful of times. The chain carries TRBV7-9 and TRBJ1-2; D remains ambiguous. Germline V gene lookup returns CDR1 SEHNR and CDR2 FQNEAQ (reference sequence). The CDR3 spans 16 residues. The ends were cut back, 0 bases at V and 0 bases at J, with 11 bases in the middle. The CDR3: CASSLATDSANYGYTF. CDR3 sequence (DNA): TGTGCCAGCAGCTTAGCCACCGACTCGGCTAACTATGGCTACACCTTC.

This chain joins TRBV2 and TRBJ2-7; 8 bases are shared with TRBD2. The V and J ends lost 5 bases and 2 bases, in that order; junction bases with no gene match: 8. This CDR3 is built from 15 residues. Germline V gene sequence: CDR1 SNHLY, CDR2 FYNNEI. CDR3 in amino acids: CASSRTSRNTYEQYF. For the CDR3, the DNA is TGTGCCAGCAGTCGGACTAGCCGGAATACCTACGAGCAGTACTTC.

The chain carries TRBV19 and TRBJ1-2; D remains unclear. The ends were cut back, 5 bases at V and 4 bases at J, with 11 bases in the middle. The CDR3 has 13 residues. The germline CDR1 and CDR2 sequences are LNHDA and SQIVND (reference sequence). The CDR3 sequence is CASSFGTAYGYTF. The CDR3 nucleotides are TGTGCCAGTAGTTTTGGAACAGCCTATGGCTACACCTTC.

V and J are TRBV27 and TRBJ1-4; D remains ambiguous. The germline V gene encodes CDR1 MNHEY and CDR2 SMNVEV (reference sequence). The CDR3 extends over 14 amino acids. Trimming shortened V by 1 base and J by 5 bases, and 8 bases separated the two germline ends. CDR3 in DNA: TGTGCCAGCAGTTTATACGCAGTCAATGAAAAACTGTTTTTT. This translates into CASSLYAVNEKLFF. The complete variable domain, with remaining parts taken from reference TRBV27 and TRBJ1-4, reads EAQVTQNPRYLITVTGKKLTVTCSQNMNHEYMSWYRQDPGLGLRQIYYSMNVEVTDKGDVPEGYKVSRKEKRNFPLILESPSPNQTSLYFCASSLYAVNEKLFFGSGTQLSVL.

V and J are TRBV5-4 and TRBJ1-4, with D unresolved. Trimming stripped 5 bases from V and 5 bases from J, with 16 bases between. The V gene's germline CDR1 is SGHNT and CDR2 YYREEE (reference sequence). The CDR3 loop spans 15 amino acids. The CDR3 protein is CASRPGEGNNEKLFF. CDR3 sequence (DNA): TGTGCCAGCAGGCCGGGTGAGGGAAACAATGAAAAACTGTTTTTT.

The chain recombines TRBV5-1 with TRBJ1-4, with D maybe TRBD1 (6 bases). Germline V lookup: CDR1 SGHRS, CDR2 YFSETQ. Deletions cut 0 bases from V and 6 bases from J, with 12 bases between. This CDR3 is 15 amino acids long. CDR3 residues: CASSLGGGADEKLFF. In DNA form, the CDR3 reads TGCGCCAGCAGCTTGGGTGGGGGCGCAGATGAAAAACTGTTTTTT. The full variable domain, rest sourced from reference TRBV5-1 and TRBJ1-4, is KAGVTQTPRYLIKTRGQQVTLSCSPISGHRSVSWYQQTPGQGLQFLFEYFSETQRNKGNFPGRFSGRQFSNSRSEMNVSTLELGDSALYLCASSLGGGADEKLFFGSGTQLSVL.

This clone was observed a handful of times. The rearrangement joins TRBV7-3 to TRBJ1-3; D remains ambiguous. The CDR3 sequence is 13 residues long. The germline V gene encodes CDR1 SGHTA and CDR2 FQGTGA. V was cut by 3 bases and J by 0 bases, with 3 bases left in between. Here the CDR3 DNA reads TGTGCCAGCAGCTTCAACTCTGGAAACACCATATATTTT. Translating gives CASSFNSGNTIYF.

This clone appeared once. The chain employs TRBV5-1 and TRBJ2-3; D not resolved. CDR3 length equals 14 residues. Germline lookup yields CDR1 SGHRS and CDR2 YFSETQ. Deletions cut 1 base from V and 4 bases from J, with 10 bases between. The CDR3 loop reads CASSLMLQADTQYF. CDR3 nucleotide sequence: TGCGCCAGCAGCTTGATGTTGCAGGCAGATACGCAGTATTTT.

The V call is TRBV18, the J call TRBJ1-6; perhaps TRBD1 as D (5 bases). The CDR3 runs to 16 residues. Germline V gene lookup returns CDR1 KGHSH and CDR2 LQKENI. Trimming took off 0 bases at V and 7 bases at J, with 13 bases between the two ends. Here the CDR3 DNA reads TGTGCCAGCTCACCACCGGGAGGTCAGGGAAATTCACCCCTCCACTTT. Translation gives CASSPPGGQGNSPLHF.

This rearrangement joins TRBV11-2 to TRBJ1-2; the match to TRBD1 covers 7 bases. The J segment lost 7 bases and the V segment lost 5 bases, leaving 13 bases of the junction unmatched. Per germline, CDR1 SGHAT and CDR2 FQNNGV. This CDR3 spans 15 amino acids. The CDR3 DNA reads TGTGCCAGCAGCACCAGGACAGGTCCAGGGGGTGGCTACACCTTC. It is translated as CASSTRTGPGGGYTF.

This clone was seen only a few times. The CDR3 DNA sequence: TGTGCCATCACCGCAAGGGAGCCGGGTTCTGGAAACACCATATATTTT. Translation gives CAITAREPGSGNTIYF. The chain combines TRBV10-3 with TRBJ1-3; no clear D gene. The CDR3 covers 16 residues. In germline, CDR1 is ENHRY, CDR2 SYGVKD. V was trimmed by 7 bases and J by 1 base, leaving 17 bases between them.

The rearrangement links TRBV2 to TRBJ2-2, with D perhaps TRBD1 (5 bases). The germline gives CDR1 SNHLY, CDR2 FYNNEI. The CDR3 is made up of 15 amino acids. Between the trimmed V and J ends, which lost 7 bases and 6 bases, there was a span of 18 bases. CDR3 bases: TGTGCCAGCATAGGAACCGCAGGGTTCGCCGGGGAGCTGTTTTTT. This encodes CASIGTAGFAGELFF.

V gene TRBV30 combines with J gene TRBJ2-5, with no clear D. The CDR3 is made up of 13 amino acids. V was shortened by 3 bases and J by 4 bases, with 12 bases between the two germline ends. Per the germline V gene, CDR1 is GTSNPN and CDR2 is SVGIG (reference sequence). CDR3 sequence reads: CAWSQRMGETQYF. CDR3 nucleotide sequence: TGTGCCTGGAGCCAGAGGATGGGAGAGACCCAGTACTTC.

The chain combines TRBV11-3 with TRBJ1-4; 7 bases map to TRBD1. Trimming removed 1 base from V and 8 bases from J; junction bases left unmatched: 10. Germline lookup yields CDR1 SGHNT and CDR2 YENEEA. The CDR3 runs 16 residues. The CDR3 protein is CASSLALDRFPEKLFF. The CDR3 nucleotides are TGTGCCAGCAGCTTAGCCCTGGACAGGTTCCCGGAAAAACTGTTTTTT.

The J gene is TRBJ2-7, the V gene TRBV10-2; 9 bases fit TRBD1. CDR3 size: 15 residues. The ends lost 6 bases at V and 2 bases at J; junction bases unmatched: 8. CDR1 and CDR2 (germline): WSHSY, SAAADI. In DNA form, the CDR3 reads TGCGCCAGCAGAGCCCGGGACAGGGTGCCCTACGAGCAGTACTTC. It encodes CASRARDRVPYEQYF.

The chain employs TRBV20-1 and TRBJ1-2; 9 bases match TRBD1. The CDR3 is 11 residues long. V was clipped by 8 bases and J by 6 bases; unmatched bases: 4. Germline-derived CDR1 and CDR2 are DFQATT and SNEGSKA (reference sequence). The CDR3 nucleotides read TGCAGTTTTACAGGGGGCCATGGCTACACCTTC. This translates into CSFTGGHGYTF.

The rearrangement uses TRBV11-2 and TRBJ2-3; 10 nucleotides agree with TRBD2. The germline CDR1 and CDR2 sequences are SGHAT and FQNNGV. Trimming took 0 bases from V and 5 from J; bases not matched to a gene: 14. The CDR3 is 19 amino acids. The chain's CDR3 is CASSLDIVGSGGAKDTQYF. CDR3 DNA: TGTGCCAGCAGCTTAGATATAGTGGGCAGCGGGGGGGCAAAAGATACGCAGTATTTT.

The chain is built from TRBV10-3 and TRBJ2-1; 11 bases fit TRBD2. CDR1 is ENHRY, CDR2 SYGVKD, per germline. The CDR3 is 14 amino acids. With V trimmed by 7 bases and J by 7 bases, 6 bases remained unmatched. CDR3 region: CAITTSGDLNEQFF. In nucleotides, the CDR3 is TGTGCCATCACGACTAGCGGGGATTTGAATGAGCAGTTCTTC.

This chain connects TRBV5-6 to TRBJ1-5, with D possibly being TRBD1 (6 bases). This CDR3 contains 15 residues. The germline V gene encodes CDR1 SGHDT and CDR2 YYEEEE. V was shortened by 1 base and J by 2 bases, with 10 bases between the two germline ends. The CDR3 sequence is CASSLRGAGNQPQHF. The CDR3 nucleotides are TGTGCCAGCAGCTTGAGGGGGGCAGGCAATCAGCCCCAGCATTTT.